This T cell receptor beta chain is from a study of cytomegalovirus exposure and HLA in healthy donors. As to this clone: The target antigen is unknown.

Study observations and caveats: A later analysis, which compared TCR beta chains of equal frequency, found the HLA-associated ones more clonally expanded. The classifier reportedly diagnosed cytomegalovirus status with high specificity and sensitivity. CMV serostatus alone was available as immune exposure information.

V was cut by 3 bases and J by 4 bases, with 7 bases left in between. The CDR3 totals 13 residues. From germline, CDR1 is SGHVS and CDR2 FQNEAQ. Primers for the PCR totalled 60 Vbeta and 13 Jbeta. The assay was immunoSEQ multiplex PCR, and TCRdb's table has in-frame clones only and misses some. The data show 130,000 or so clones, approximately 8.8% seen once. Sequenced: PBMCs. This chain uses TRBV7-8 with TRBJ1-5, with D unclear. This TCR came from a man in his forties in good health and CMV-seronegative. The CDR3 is CASSFFENQPQHF. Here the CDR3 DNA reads TGTGCCAGCAGCTTTTTCGAGAATCAGCCCCAGCATTTT.